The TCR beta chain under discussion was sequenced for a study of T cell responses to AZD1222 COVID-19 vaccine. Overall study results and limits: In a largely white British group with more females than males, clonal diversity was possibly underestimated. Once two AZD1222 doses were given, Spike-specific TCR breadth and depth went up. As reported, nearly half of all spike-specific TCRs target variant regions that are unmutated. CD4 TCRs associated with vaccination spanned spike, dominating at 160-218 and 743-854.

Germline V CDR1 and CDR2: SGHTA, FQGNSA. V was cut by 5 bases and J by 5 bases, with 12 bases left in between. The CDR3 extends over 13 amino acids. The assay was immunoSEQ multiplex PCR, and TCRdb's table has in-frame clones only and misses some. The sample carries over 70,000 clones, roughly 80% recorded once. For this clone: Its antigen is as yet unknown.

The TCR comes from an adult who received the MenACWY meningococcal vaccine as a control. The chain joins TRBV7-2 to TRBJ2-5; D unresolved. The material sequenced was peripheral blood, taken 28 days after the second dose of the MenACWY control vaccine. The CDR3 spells CASSPGPGETQYF. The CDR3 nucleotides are TGTGCCAGCAGCCCCGGGCCCGGGGAGACCCAGTACTTC.